One TCR beta chain is described in this entry. Its matching antigen is unknown. TCRdb's copy holds only in-frame clones and misses some; the assay was immunoSEQ multiplex PCR. Of roughly 320,000 clones in the sample, around 87% are singletons; the top ten hold approximately 3.6%. Noted treatment: about 20 received Ad26.COV2.S at low or high dose, single or two shots; about 5 received placebo; per-sample allocation not given. Samples came from day 63 after the first vaccine or placebo injection. The sample is drawn from a study of Ad26.COV2.S vaccination and SARS-CoV-2 variants. In the study overall: Ad26.COV2.S was injected intramuscularly once or twice, 56 days apart. Study observations and caveats: In TCR breadth and depth analyses, total T cell responses may have been underestimated.

Material: peripheral blood, obtained in a trial of Ad26.COV2.S vaccine versus placebo. The sequence was obtained from a person between 18 and 60 years old who received the Ad26.COV2.S COVID-19 vaccine or a placebo.

The CDR3 spells CASSSGGRAYNEQFF. The CDR3, as DNA: TGTGCCAGCAGCTCTGGGGGGCGGGCCTACAATGAGCAGTTCTTC. The V gene is TRBV5-5, the J gene TRBJ2-1, with D perhaps TRBD1 or TRBD2 (6 bases each). CDR3 size: 15 residues. V lost 3 bases, J lost 2 bases, and 12 bases lay in between. Germline CDR1 and CDR2: SGHKS and YYEKEE (reference sequence).